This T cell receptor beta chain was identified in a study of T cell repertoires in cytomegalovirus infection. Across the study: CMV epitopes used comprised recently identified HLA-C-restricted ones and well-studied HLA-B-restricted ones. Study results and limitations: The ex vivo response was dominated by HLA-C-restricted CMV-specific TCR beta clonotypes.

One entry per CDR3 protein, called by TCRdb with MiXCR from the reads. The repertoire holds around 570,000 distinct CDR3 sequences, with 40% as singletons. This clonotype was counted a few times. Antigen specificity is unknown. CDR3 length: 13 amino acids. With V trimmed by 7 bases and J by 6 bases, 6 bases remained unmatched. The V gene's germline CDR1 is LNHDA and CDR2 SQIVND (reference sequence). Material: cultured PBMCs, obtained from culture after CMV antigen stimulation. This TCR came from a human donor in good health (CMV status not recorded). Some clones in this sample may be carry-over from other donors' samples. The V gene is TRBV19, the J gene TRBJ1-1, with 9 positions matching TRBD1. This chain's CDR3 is CASIRTGVAEAFF. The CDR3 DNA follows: TGTGCCAGTATTCGGACAGGGGTCGCTGAAGCTTTCTTT.